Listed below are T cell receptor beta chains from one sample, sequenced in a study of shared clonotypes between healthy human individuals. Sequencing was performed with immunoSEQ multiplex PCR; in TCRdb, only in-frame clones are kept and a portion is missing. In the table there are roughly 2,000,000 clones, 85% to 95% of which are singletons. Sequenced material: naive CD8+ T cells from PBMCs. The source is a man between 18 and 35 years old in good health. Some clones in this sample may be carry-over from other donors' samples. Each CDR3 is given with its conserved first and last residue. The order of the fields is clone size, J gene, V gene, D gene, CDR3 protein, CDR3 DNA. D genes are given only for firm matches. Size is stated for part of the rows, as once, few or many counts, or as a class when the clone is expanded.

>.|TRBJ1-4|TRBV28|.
CASSLDPGYPNEKLFF
TGTGCCAGCAGTTTGGACCCAGGCTACCCTAATGAAAAACTGTTTTTT
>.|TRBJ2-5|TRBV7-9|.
CASSPPLLEEETQYF
TGTGCCAGCAGCCCCCCCCTGCTGGAGGAGGAGACCCAGTACTTC
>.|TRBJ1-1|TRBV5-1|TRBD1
CASSPSTGGRNTEAFF
TGCGCCAGCAGCCCATCCACAGGGGGTAGGAACACTGAAGCTTTCTTT
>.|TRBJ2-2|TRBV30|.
CAWVGPPGELFF
TGTGCCTGGGTGGGACCCCCCGGGGAGCTGTTTTTT
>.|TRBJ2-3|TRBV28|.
CATGAGVLSTDTQYF
TGTGCCACCGGGGCGGGCGTTTTAAGCACAGATACGCAGTATTTT
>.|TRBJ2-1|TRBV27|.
CASKTAYNEQFF
TGTGCCAGCAAAACAGCCTACAATGAGCAGTTCTTC
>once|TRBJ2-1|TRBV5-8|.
CASSTGVRTYNEQFF
TGTGCCAGCAGCACCGGGGTCCGTACCTACAATGAGCAGTTCTTC
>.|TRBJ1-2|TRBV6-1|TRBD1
CASSDWTGGAFGYTF
TGTGCCAGCAGTGACTGGACAGGGGGTGCTTTTGGCTACACCTTC
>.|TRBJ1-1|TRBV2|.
CASSPILQGLSEAFF
TGTGCCAGCAGTCCCATCCTACAGGGCTTGTCTGAAGCTTTCTTT
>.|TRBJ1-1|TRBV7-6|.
CASSLDSGVNTEAFF
TGTGCCAGCAGCTTAGATTCGGGGGTTAACACTGAAGCTTTCTTT
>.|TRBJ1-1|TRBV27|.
CASSPTGTNTEAFF
TGTGCCAGCAGTCCCACCGGGACGAACACTGAAGCTTTCTTT
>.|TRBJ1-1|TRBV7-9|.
CANSARNTEAFF
TGTGCCAACTCTGCCCGGAACACTGAAGCTTTCTTT
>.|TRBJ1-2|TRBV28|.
CASSFSGGYTF
TGTGCCAGCAGTTTTAGCGGTGGCTACACCTTC
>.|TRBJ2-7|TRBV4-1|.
CASSQVIWLDFDGQYF
TGCGCCAGCAGCCAGGTAATCTGGCTGGACTTCGACGGGCAGTACTTC
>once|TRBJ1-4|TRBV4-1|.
CASSQYGGATEKLFF
TGCGCCAGCAGCCAATATGGGGGGGCTACTGAAAAACTGTTTTTT
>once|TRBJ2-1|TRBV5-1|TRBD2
CASRPHLAGGDEQFF
TGCGCCAGCAGACCACATCTAGCGGGAGGAGATGAGCAGTTCTTC
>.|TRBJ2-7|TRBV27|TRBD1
CASSLGNRGLGEQYF
TGTGCCAGCAGTCTTGGAAACAGGGGATTAGGCGAGCAGTACTTC
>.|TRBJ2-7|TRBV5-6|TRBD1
CASSLETGGAYEQYF
TGTGCCAGCAGCTTGGAGACAGGGGGAGCCTACGAGCAGTACTTC
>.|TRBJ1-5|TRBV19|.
CATREGVWNQPQHF
TGTGCCACTAGGGAGGGGGTTTGGAATCAGCCCCAGCATTTT
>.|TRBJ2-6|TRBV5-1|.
CASSPFPGTGANVLTF
TGCGCCAGCAGCCCGTTTCCAGGAACGGGGGCCAACGTCCTGACTTTC
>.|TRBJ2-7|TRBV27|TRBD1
CASSLFGQAYEQYF
TGTGCCAGCAGTTTATTCGGACAGGCCTACGAGCAGTACTTC
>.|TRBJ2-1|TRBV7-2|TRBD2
CASSLGVGRSHNEQFF
TGTGCCAGCAGCTTAGGAGTCGGGAGGAGCCACAATGAGCAGTTCTTC
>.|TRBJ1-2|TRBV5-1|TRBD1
CASSPPRAGGSYGYTF
TGCGCCAGCAGCCCCCCGCGGGCAGGGGGCAGCTATGGCTACACCTTC
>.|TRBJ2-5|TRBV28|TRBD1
CASSTKFGQPTGVETQYF
TGTGCCAGCAGTACCAAATTCGGCCAACCTACAGGGGTCGAGACCCAGTACTTC
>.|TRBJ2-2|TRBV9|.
CASGAGGTTGELFF
TGTGCCAGCGGGGCGGGCGGAACCACCGGGGAGCTGTTTTTT
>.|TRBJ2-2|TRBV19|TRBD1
CASSLRGRLAGELFF
TGTGCCAGTAGTCTCAGGGGGCGATTGGCCGGGGAGCTGTTTTTT
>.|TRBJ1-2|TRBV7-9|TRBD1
CASSNPDRGYGYTF
TGTGCCAGCAGCAACCCCGACAGGGGCTATGGCTACACCTTC
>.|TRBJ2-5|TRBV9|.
CASSPLGAQETQYF
TGTGCCAGCAGCCCACTAGGAGCCCAAGAGACCCAGTACTTC
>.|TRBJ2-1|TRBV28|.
CASSLVVGNEQFF
TGTGCCAGCAGCTTGGTCGTGGGTAATGAGCAGTTCTTC
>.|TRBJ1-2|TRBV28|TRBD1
CASSDPGQGLINYGYTF
TGTGCCAGCAGTGATCCGGGACAGGGGCTCATAAACTATGGCTACACCTTC
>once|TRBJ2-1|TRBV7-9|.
CASSLAGVPPEQFF
TGTGCCAGCAGCTTAGCGGGAGTACCCCCAGAGCAGTTCTTC
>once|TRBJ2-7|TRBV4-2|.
CASSQDRQSYEQYF
TGTGCCAGCAGCCAAGACCGACAGTCCTACGAGCAGTACTTC
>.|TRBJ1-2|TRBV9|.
CASSVAGPANYGYTF
TGTGCCAGCAGCGTAGCAGGGCCCGCTAACTATGGCTACACCTTC
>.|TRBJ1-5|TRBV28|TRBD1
CASSTGTASNQPQHF
TGTGCCAGCAGTACGGGGACAGCAAGCAATCAGCCCCAGCATTTT
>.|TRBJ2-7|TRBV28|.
CASSFSGGGYEQYF
TGTGCCAGCAGTTTTTCCGGGGGTGGCTACGAGCAGTACTTC
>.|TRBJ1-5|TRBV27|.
CASGWTRGQPQHF
TGTGCCAGCGGGTGGACCCGGGGTCAGCCCCAGCATTTT
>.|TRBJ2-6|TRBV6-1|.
CASSAPYTLPGANVLTF
TGTGCCAGCAGTGCACCATATACCCTCCCTGGGGCCAACGTCCTGACTTTC
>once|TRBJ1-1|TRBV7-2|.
CASSLLRTEAFF
TGTGCCAGCAGCCTTCTGCGGACTGAAGCTTTCTTT
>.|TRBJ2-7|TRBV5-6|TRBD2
CASSLGTSGAEQYF
TGTGCCAGCAGCCTCGGGACTAGCGGTGCCGAGCAGTACTTC